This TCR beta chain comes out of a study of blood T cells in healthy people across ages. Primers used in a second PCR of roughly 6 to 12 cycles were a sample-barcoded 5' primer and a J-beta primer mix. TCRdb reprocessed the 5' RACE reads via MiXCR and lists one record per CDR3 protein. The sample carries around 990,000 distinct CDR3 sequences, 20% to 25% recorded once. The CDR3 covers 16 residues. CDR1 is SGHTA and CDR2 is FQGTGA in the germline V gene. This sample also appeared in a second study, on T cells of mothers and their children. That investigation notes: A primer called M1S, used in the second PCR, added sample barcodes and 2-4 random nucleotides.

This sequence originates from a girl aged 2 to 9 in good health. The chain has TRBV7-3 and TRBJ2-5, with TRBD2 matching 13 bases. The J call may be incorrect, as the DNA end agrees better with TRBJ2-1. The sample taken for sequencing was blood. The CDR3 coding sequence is TGTGCCAGCAGCTTATCTGGGACTAGCGGGGTCATAGAGCAGTTCTTC. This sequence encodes CASSLSGTSGVIEQFF.